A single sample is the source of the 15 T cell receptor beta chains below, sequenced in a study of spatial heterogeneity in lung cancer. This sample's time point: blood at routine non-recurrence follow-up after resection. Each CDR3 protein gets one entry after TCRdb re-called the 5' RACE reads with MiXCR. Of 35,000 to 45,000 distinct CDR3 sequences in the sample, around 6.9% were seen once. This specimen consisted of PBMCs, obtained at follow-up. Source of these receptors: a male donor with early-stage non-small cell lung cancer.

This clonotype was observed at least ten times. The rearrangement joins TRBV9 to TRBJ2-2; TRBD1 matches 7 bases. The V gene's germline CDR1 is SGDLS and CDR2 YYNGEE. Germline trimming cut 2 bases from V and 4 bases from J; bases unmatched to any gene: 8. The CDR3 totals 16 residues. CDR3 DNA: TGTGCCAGCAGCGTCTCGACCGGGACAGCCACCGGGGAGCTGTTTTTT. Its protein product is CASSVSTGTATGELFF.

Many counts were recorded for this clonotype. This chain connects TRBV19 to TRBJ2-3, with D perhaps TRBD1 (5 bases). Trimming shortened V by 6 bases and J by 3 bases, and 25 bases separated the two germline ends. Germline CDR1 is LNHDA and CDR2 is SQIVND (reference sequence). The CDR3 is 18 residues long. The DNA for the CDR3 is TGTGCCAGTAGCCATAGAGGTGGGTCCCTGCAGGGAACAGATACGCAGTATTTT. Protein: CASSHRGGSLQGTDTQYF.

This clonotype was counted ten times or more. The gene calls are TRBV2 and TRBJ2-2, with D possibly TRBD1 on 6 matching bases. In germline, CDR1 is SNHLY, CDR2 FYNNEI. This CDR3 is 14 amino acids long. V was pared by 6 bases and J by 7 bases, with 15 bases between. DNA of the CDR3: TGTGCCAGCAGAAGGGACATAGACAACGGGGAGCTGTTTTTT. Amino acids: CASRRDIDNGELFF.

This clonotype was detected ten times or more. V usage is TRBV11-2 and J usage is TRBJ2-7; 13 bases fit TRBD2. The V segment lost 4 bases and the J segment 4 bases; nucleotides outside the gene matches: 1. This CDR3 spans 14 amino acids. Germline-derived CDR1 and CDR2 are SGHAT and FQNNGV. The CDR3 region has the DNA TGTGCCAGCAGCTCGGGACTAGCGGGGTACGAGCAGTACTTC. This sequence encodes CASSSGLAGYEQYF. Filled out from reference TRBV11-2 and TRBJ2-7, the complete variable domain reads EAGVAQSPRYKIIEKRQSVAFWCNPISGHATLYWYQQILGQGPKLLIQFQNNGVVDDSQLPKDRFSAERLKGVDSTLKIQPAKLEDSAVYLCASSSGLAGYEQYFGPGTRLTVT.

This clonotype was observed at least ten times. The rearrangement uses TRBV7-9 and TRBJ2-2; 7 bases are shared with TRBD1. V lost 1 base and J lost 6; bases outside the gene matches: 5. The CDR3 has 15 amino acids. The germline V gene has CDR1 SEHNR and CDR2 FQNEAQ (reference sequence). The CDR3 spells CASSLGRGIAGELFF. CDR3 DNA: TGTGCCAGCAGCTTAGGCAGGGGGATCGCCGGGGAGCTGTTTTTT.

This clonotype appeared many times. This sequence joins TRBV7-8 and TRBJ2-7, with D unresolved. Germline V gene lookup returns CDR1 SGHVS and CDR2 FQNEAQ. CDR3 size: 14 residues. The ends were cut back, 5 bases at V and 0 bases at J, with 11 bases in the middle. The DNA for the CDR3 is TGTGCCAGCAGCCTGAGACCGAGCTCCTACGAGCAGTACTTC. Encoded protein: CASSLRPSSYEQYF.

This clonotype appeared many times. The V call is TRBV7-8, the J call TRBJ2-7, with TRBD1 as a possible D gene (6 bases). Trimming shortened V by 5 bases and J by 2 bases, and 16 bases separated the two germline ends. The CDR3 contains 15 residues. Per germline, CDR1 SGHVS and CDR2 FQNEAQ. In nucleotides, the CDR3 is TGTGCCAGCAGCAGCCGGGACAATGGGGCCTACGAGCAGTACTTC. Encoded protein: CASSSRDNGAYEQYF.

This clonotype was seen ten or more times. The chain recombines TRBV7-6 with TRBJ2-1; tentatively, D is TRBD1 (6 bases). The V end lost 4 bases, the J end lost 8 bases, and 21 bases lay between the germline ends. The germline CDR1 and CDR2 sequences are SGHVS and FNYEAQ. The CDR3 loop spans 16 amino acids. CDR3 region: CASSSPGGSRGDEQFF. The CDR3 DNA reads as TGTGCCAGCAGCTCGCCCGGAGGTTCCAGGGGAGATGAGCAGTTCTTC.

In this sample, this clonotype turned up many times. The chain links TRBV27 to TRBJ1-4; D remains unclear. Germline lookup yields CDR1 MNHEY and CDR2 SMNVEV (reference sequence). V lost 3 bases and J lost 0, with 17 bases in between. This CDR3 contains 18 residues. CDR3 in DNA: TGTGCCAGCAGTTTTCGGGGTTTGAAATCGGCAACTAATGAAAAACTGTTTTTT. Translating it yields CASSFRGLKSATNEKLFF.

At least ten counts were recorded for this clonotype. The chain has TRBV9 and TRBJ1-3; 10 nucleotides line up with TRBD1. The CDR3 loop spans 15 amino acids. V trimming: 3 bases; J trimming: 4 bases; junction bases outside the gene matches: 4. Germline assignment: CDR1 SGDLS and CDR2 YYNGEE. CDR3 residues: CASSETGGSGNTIYF. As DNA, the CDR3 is TGTGCCAGCAGCGAGACAGGGGGCTCCGGAAACACCATATATTTT.

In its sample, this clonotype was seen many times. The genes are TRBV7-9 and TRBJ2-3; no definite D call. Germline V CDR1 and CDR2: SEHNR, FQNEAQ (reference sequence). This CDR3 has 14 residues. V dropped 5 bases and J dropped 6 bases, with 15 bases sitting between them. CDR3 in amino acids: CASSPGGLQDTQYF. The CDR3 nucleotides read TGTGCCAGCAGCCCCGGTGGCCTACAGGATACGCAGTATTTT. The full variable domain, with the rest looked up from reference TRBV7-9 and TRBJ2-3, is DTGVSQNPRHKITKRGQNVTFRCDPISEHNRLYWYRQTLGQGPEFLTYFQNEAQLEKSRLLSDRFSAERPKGSFSTLEIQRTEQGDSAMYLCASSPGGLQDTQYFGPGTRLTVL.

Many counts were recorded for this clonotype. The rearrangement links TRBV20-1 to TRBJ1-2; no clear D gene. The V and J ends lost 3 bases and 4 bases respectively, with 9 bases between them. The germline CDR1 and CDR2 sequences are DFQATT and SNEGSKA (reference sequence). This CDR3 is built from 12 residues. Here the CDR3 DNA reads TGCAGTGCTAGTTACAGTTCCTATGGCTACACCTTC. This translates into CSASYSSYGYTF.

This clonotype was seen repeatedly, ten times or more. The CDR3 protein is CASRGVEGANEQFF. CDR3 sequence (DNA): TGCGCCAGCAGGGGGGTAGAAGGGGCCAATGAGCAGTTCTTC. The V and J genes are TRBV5-1 and TRBJ2-1; D is tentatively TRBD1 or TRBD2 (5 bases each). The V end was cut by 5 bases, the J end by 6 bases, with 15 bases between. The CDR3 covers 14 residues. The V gene's germline CDR1 is SGHRS and CDR2 YFSETQ.

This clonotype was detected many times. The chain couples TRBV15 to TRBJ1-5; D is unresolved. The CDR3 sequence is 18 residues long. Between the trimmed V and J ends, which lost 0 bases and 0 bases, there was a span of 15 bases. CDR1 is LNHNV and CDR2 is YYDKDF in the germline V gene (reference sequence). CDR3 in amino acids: CATSRDKGKLYSNQPQHF. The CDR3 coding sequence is TGTGCCACCAGCAGAGATAAAGGAAAACTTTATAGCAATCAGCCCCAGCATTTT.

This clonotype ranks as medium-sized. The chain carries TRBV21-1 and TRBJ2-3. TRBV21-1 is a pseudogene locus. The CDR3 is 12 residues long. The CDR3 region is CARRNEKKRSPF. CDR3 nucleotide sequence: TGTGCCAGAAGAAATGAAAAGAAACGGAGCCCGTTT.